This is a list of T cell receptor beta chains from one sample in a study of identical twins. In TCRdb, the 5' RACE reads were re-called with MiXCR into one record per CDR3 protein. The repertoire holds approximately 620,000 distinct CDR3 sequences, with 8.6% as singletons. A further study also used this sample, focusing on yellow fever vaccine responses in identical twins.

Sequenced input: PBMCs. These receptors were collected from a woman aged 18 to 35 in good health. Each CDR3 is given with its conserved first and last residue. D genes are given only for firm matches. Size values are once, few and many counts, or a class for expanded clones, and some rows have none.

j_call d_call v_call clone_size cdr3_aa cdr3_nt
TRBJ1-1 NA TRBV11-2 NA CASSLVFSGWAEAFF TGTGCCAGCAGCTTAGTGTTTTCCGGCTGGGCTGAAGCTTTCTTT
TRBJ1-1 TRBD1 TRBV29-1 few CSVEGDSMNTEAFF TGCAGCGTTGAGGGGGACAGCATGAACACTGAAGCTTTCTTT
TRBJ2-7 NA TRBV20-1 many CSARDPSSRVHF TGCAGTGCTAGAGATCCATCTAGCAGAGTACACTTC
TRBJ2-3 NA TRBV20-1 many CSALSDADTQYF TGCAGTGCCCTATCCGATGCAGATACGCAGTATTTT
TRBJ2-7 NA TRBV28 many CASRAAGPSYEQYF TGTGCCAGCAGGGCGGCAGGACCCTCCTACGAGCAGTACTTC
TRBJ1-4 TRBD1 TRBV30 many CAWSPGQGIEKLFF TGTGCCTGGAGCCCGGGACAGGGGATTGAAAAACTGTTTTTT
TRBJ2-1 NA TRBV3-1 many CASSRRGLPLYNEQFF TGTGCCAGCAGCCGCAGGGGCCTCCCCCTCTACAATGAGCAGTTCTTC
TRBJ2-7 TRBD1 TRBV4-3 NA CASSQVGQGNYEQYF TGCGCCAGCAGCCAAGTGGGACAGGGAAACTACGAGCAGTACTTC
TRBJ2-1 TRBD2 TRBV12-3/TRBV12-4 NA CASSLGMGGSVRNEQFF TGTGCCAGCAGTTTGGGTATGGGCGGGAGCGTCAGGAATGAGCAGTTCTTC
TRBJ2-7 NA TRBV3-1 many CASSHDGRQYF TGTGCCAGCAGCCACGACGGCCGGCAGTACTTC
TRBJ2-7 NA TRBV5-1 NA CASSVPTARYEQYF TGCGCCAGCAGCGTACCGACAGCCCGCTACGAGCAGTACTTC
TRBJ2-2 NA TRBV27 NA CASSRKAGSWANTGELFF TGTGCCAGCAGTCGGAAAGCAGGATCTTGGGCGAACACCGGGGAGCTGTTTTTT
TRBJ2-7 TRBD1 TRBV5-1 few CASSSGQRYYEQYF TGCGCCAGCAGCTCGGGACAGAGATACTACGAGCAGTACTTC
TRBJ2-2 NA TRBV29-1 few CSVEDLGVSNTGELFF TGCAGCGTTGAAGATTTGGGGGTCTCGAACACCGGGGAGCTGTTTTTT
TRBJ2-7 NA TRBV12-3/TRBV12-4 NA CASSGRGHEQYF TGTGCCAGCAGTGGGCGGGGTCACGAGCAGTACTTC
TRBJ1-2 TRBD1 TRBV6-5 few CASSYLRQGSYGYTF TGTGCCAGCAGTTACCTACGACAGGGTTCCTATGGCTACACCTTC
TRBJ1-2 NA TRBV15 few CATSREGRSLYGYTF TGTGCCACCAGCAGAGAGGGAAGGAGTCTCTATGGCTACACCTTC
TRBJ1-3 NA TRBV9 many CASSPRGSPGNTIYF TGTGCCAGCAGCCCCCGTGGATCGCCTGGAAACACCATATATTTT
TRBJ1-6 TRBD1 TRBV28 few CASSPGDRSYNSPLHF TGTGCCAGCAGTCCCGGGGACAGGTCCTATAATTCACCCCTCCACTTT
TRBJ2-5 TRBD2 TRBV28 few CASSFLAGGPMLETQYF TGTGCCAGCAGTTTCTTAGCGGGAGGGCCTATGTTAGAGACCCAGTACTTC